The present T cell receptor (beta chain) was sequenced within a study of Ad26.COV2.S vaccination and SARS-CoV-2 variants. As for the study in general: Donor had been placed in the Ad26.COV2.S arm of the COV1001 trial. Ad26.COV2.S was injected intramuscularly once or twice, 56 days apart. General study findings and limits: Post-vaccination spike-specific CD8+ and CD4+ T cell responses reportedly had substantial breadth. There was a possibility that the TCR breadth and depth analyses underestimated total T cell responses.

Concerning this clone itself: Its antigen remains unknown.

The treatment here: roughly 20 received Ad26.COV2.S at low or high dose, single or two shots; about 5 received placebo; per-sample allocation not given. It was on day 63 after the first vaccine or placebo injection that samples were taken. The data were produced by immunoSEQ multiplex PCR, yet TCRdb's version contains in-frame clones alone and is incomplete. The sample carries about 400,000 clones, around 89% recorded once. The sequencing here drew on peripheral blood, taken in a trial of Ad26.COV2.S vaccine versus placebo. This TCR was sampled from a person aged 18-65 years who received the Ad26.COV2.S COVID-19 vaccine or a placebo.

In DNA, the CDR3 is TGTGCCAGCACCCGGGACAGGGTGAACACTGAAGCTTTCTTT. Protein: CASTRDRVNTEAFF. J is TRBJ1-1 and V is TRBV6-6, with 9 positions matching TRBD1. Germline assignment: CDR1 MNHNY and CDR2 SVGAGI (reference sequence). After removal of 7 bases from V and 0 bases from J, the junction contained 3 bases not matched to a gene. This CDR3 has 14 amino acids.